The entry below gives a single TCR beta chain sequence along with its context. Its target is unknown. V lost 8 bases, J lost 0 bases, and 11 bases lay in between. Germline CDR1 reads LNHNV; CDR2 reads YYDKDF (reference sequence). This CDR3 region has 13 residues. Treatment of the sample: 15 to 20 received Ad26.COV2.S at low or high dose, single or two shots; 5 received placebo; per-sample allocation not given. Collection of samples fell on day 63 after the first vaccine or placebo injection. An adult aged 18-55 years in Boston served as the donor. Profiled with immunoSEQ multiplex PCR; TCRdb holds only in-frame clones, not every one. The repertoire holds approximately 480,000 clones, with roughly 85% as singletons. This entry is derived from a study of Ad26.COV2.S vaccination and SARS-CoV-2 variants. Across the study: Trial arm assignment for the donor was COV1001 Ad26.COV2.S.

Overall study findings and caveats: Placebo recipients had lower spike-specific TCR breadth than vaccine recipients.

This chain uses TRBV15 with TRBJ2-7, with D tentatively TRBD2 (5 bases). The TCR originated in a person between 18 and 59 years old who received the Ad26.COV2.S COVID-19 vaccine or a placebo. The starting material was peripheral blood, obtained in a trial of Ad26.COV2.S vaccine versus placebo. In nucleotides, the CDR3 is TGTGCCACCGGTCGGGGAAGCTCCTACGAGCAGTACTTC. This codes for CATGRGSSYEQYF.